The TCR beta chain described here comes from a study of long-term antiretroviral therapy in people with HIV. Study-level results: Controls showed broader CDR3 length ranges than did the HIV repertoires. Post-ART diversity increased but stayed below transplant donor controls.

Of note for this clone: Its specificity is unknown.

Every single participant having HIV got treatment inside the United States. V was cut by 0 bases and J by 1 base, with 9 bases left in between. CDR3 length: 15 residues. CDR1 and CDR2 from the germline V gene are LGHNT and FRNRAP. Sequencing used immunoSEQ v3.0 at survey level. Assay used: immunoSEQ multiplex PCR; TCRdb lists only in-frame clones, some missing. The table lists about 40,000 clones, approximately 85% of them singletons. This sequence originates from a woman between 50 and 59 years old with HIV. This chain connects TRBV12-5 to TRBJ2-5, with D possibly being TRBD1 (5 bases). The sample consisted of unsorted PBMCs, taken 3.1 years after starting antiretroviral therapy. The CDR3 DNA sequence: TGTGCTAGTGGTTTGGTAGGTGGGGCCCAAGAGACCCAGTACTTC. It codes for CASGLVGGAQETQYF.